This T cell receptor beta chain is from a study of PD-L1 blockade in urothelial cancer. Profiled with immunoSEQ multiplex PCR; TCRdb holds only in-frame clones, not every one. The sample holds roughly 62,000 clones, approximately 80% seen once. This CDR3 has 15 residues. After removal of 1 base from V and 4 bases from J, the junction contained 5 bases not matched to a gene. Germline values: CDR1 SGHNT, CDR2 YYREEE (reference sequence). The source was PBMCs, collected around atezolizumab (anti-PD-L1) treatment. This TCR derives from a man between 65 and 85 years old with urothelial cancer. The rearrangement uses TRBV5-4 and TRBJ2-5; the match to TRBD1 covers 9 bases. The CDR3 region is CASSLPIQGAETQYF. CDR3 sequence (DNA): TGTGCCAGCAGCTTGCCAATACAGGGGGCAGAGACCCAGTACTTC.